The 24 T cell receptor beta chains below were found in one sample sequenced in a study of blood T cell repertoires in COVID-19. The repertoire was sequenced with immunoSEQ multiplex PCR; TCRdb's copy has only in-frame clones and lacks some. This table holds some 200,000 clones, around 84% found once. Sequencing was performed on peripheral blood. The receptors were gathered from an elderly woman with active or convalescent COVID-19.

The chain combines TRBV14 with TRBJ1-2, with a weak D call TRBD1 (5 bases). The length of the CDR3 is 13 residues. V shed 4 bases and J shed 7 bases, with 13 bases lying between them. From germline, CDR1 is SGHDN and CDR2 FVKESK. The CDR3 DNA reads TGTGCCAGCAGCCCCCTCGACAGATCTGGCTACACCTTC. Translating gives CASSPLDRSGYTF.

This clone was counted once. The genes are TRBV6-2 or TRBV6-3 and TRBJ2-2; possibly TRBD2 for D (5 bases). V lost 3 bases and J lost 5, with 13 bases in between. CDR3 length equals 15 residues. CDR1 MNHEY and CDR2 SVGEGT come from the germline V gene. This chain's CDR3 is CASSYPLTGTGELFF. The DNA of the CDR3 is TGTGCCAGCAGTTATCCCTTGACGGGGACCGGGGAGCTGTTTTTT.

The rearrangement joins TRBV5-1 to TRBJ2-3; 9 nucleotides line up with TRBD1. This CDR3 region has 14 residues. V lost 6 bases to trimming and J lost 10 bases; unmatched junction nucleotides: 12. Germline CDR1 and CDR2: SGHRS and YFSETQ. The CDR3 region has the DNA TGCGCCAGCAATACAGGGGGCGCGACGGACCCGCAGTATTTT. This sequence encodes CASNTGGATDPQYF.

CDR3 DNA sequence: TGTGCCAGCAGCCCAGGAGATAGCGGTTTGTTTGAGACGACCCAGTACTTC. This gives the protein CASSPGDSGLFETTQYF. The J gene is TRBJ2-5, the V gene TRBV3-1 (or the pseudogene TRBV3-2), with D perhaps TRBD2 (6 bases). Looked up from germline, CDR1 is LGHDT and CDR2 is YNNKEL (reference sequence). Trimming removed 4 bases at V and 7 bases at J, with 25 bases between. The CDR3 has 17 residues.

Here the CDR3 DNA reads TGTGCCAGCAGTGTATACCATAGCGGGAGCCCCTACAATGAGCAGTTCTTC. Translation: CASSVYHSGSPYNEQFF. The chain has TRBV7-2 and TRBJ2-1; 9 bases align to TRBD2. This CDR3 region has 17 residues. J was trimmed by 2 bases and V by 6 bases; bases with no gene match: 11. Germline values: CDR1 SGHTA, CDR2 FQGNSA.

This rearrangement joins TRBV7-9 to TRBJ2-1; a weak D match, TRBD2 (5 bases). V gave up 3 bases and J gave up 4 bases, with 16 bases separating them. The length of the CDR3 is 16 residues. Germline CDR1 is SEHNR and CDR2 is FQNEAQ (reference sequence). The CDR3 sequence is CASSLWGDSLYNEQFF. Written as DNA, the CDR3 is TGTGCCAGCAGCTTGTGGGGAGACTCGTTATACAATGAGCAGTTCTTC.

The chain is built from TRBV6-5 and TRBJ1-2; TRBD1 matches at 8 bases. Germline V gene data show CDR1 as MNHEY and CDR2 as SVGAGI. V was clipped by 2 bases and J by 5 bases; unmatched bases: 4. The CDR3 runs to 14 residues. The CDR3 loop is CASSYRGQGYGYTF. The CDR3 DNA reads as TGTGCCAGCAGTTACCGAGGACAGGGTTATGGCTACACCTTC.

The chain is built from TRBV5-1 and TRBJ2-3; D not resolved. This CDR3 is built from 16 residues. The V end lost 4 bases, the J end lost 3 bases, and 18 bases lay between the germline ends. Germline CDR1 is SGHRS and CDR2 is YFSETQ. DNA of the CDR3: TGCGCCAGCAGCGAAAGGCCGGGTCAACGAACAGATACGCAGTATTTT. Residues: CASSERPGQRTDTQYF.

This chain uses TRBV11-1 with TRBJ2-7; TRBD2 matches at 8 bases. The V segment lost 2 bases and the J segment 1 base; nucleotides outside the gene matches: 1. Germline V gene lookup returns CDR1 SGHAT and CDR2 FQDESV (reference sequence). The CDR3 contains 14 residues. This CDR3 is CASSLTGGSYEQYF. For the CDR3, the DNA is TGTGCCAGCAGCTTAACGGGGGGGTCCTACGAGCAGTACTTC.

The chain links TRBV27 to TRBJ1-5; 8 positions agree with TRBD1. The CDR3 is 16 amino acids. The germline V gene encodes CDR1 MNHEY and CDR2 SMNVEV (reference sequence). V shed 5 bases and J 7 bases; nucleotides not matched to a gene: 13. For the CDR3, the DNA is TGTGCCAGCAGTCCAAGGACAGGGATTGGTGGGCAGCCCCAGCATTTT. It specifies CASSPRTGIGGQPQHF.

The chain is built from TRBV11-3 and TRBJ2-3; D is possibly TRBD2 (7 bases). V was pared by 3 bases and J by 6 bases, with 19 bases between. The CDR3 length is 16 residues. Germline CDR1 SGHNT, CDR2 YENEEA. CDR3 residues: CASSFGGGGPSDTQYF. The CDR3 bases are TGTGCCAGCAGCTTCGGGGGCGGGGGCCCATCGGATACGCAGTATTTT.

The CDR3 loop is CASSSSGSYSTDTQYF. CDR3 DNA: TGTGCCAGCAGCTCTAGCGGGAGTTACAGCACAGATACGCAGTATTTT. The gene calls are TRBV5-4 and TRBJ2-3, with 10 bases fitting TRBD2. CDR3 length equals 16 residues. The junction had 4 bases not matched to a gene; V was cut back by 3 bases and J by 0 bases. Looked up from germline, CDR1 is SGHNT and CDR2 is YYREEE (reference sequence).

This clone was recorded a few times. The rearrangement joins TRBV11-3 to TRBJ2-1; 7 bases map to TRBD1. This CDR3 region has 15 residues. Germline V CDR1 and CDR2: SGHNT, YENEEA. Unmatched junction bases numbered 7, after V lost 2 bases and J lost 6 bases. The CDR3 DNA is TGTGCCAGCAGCTTAACAGGGGTGGGAATCAATGAGCAGTTCTTC. Its translation is CASSLTGVGINEQFF.

The rearrangement uses TRBV4-1 and TRBJ2-1; TRBD2 aligns across 13 bases. V shed 3 bases and J 0 bases; nucleotides not matched to a gene: 8. The germline V gene has CDR1 MGHRA and CDR2 YSYEKL. The CDR3 covers 19 residues. The chain's CDR3 is CASSQSGTSGTSSYNEQFF. The CDR3 DNA is TGCGCCAGCAGCCAGTCCGGGACTAGCGGGACGAGCTCCTACAATGAGCAGTTCTTC.

V usage is TRBV9 and J usage is TRBJ1-6; D is perhaps TRBD1 (6 bases). This CDR3 is 17 amino acids long. Germline values: CDR1 SGDLS, CDR2 YYNGEE. Trimming removed 0 bases from V and 3 bases from J, with 13 bases in between. The CDR3 is CASSVEPTGLYNSPLHF. CDR3 DNA: TGTGCCAGCAGCGTAGAACCCACAGGGCTCTATAATTCACCCCTCCACTTT.

The genes are TRBV19 and TRBJ1-6, with 10 bases aligning to TRBD1. V was pared by 7 bases and J by 1 base, with 1 base of the junction left unmatched. CDR1 is LNHDA, CDR2 SQIVND, per germline (reference sequence). This CDR3 has 15 amino acids. This CDR3 is CASTGQGSYNSPLHF. CDR3 nucleotides: TGTGCCAGTACGGGACAGGGGTCCTATAATTCACCCCTCCACTTT.

J is TRBJ1-5 and V is TRBV27; 8 nucleotides agree with TRBD1. The CDR3 is made up of 15 amino acids. Germline trimming cut 5 bases from V and 5 bases from J; bases unmatched to any gene: 8. In germline, CDR1 is MNHEY, CDR2 SMNVEV (reference sequence). This CDR3 reads CASSPKTGADQPQHF. The CDR3, as DNA: TGTGCCAGCAGTCCGAAGACAGGGGCCGATCAGCCCCAGCATTTT.

The chain has TRBV11-3 and TRBJ2-2; TRBD1 aligns across 10 bases. Germline CDR1 reads SGHNT; CDR2 reads YENEEA. This CDR3 comprises 17 residues. With V trimmed by 0 bases and J by 6 bases, 7 bases remained unmatched. The CDR3 protein is CASSLEYRQGAPGELFF. CDR3 coding DNA: TGTGCCAGCAGCTTAGAATACAGACAGGGGGCCCCCGGGGAGCTGTTTTTT. Variable domain in full (rest from reference TRBV11-3 and TRBJ2-2): EAGVVQSPRYKIIEKKQPVAFWCNPISGHNTLYWYLQNLGQGPELLIRYENEEAVDDSQLPKDRFSAERLKGVDSTLKIQPAELGDSAVYLCASSLEYRQGAPGELFFGEGSRLTVL.

This clone was found a few times. The gene calls are TRBV24-1 and TRBJ1-2; TRBD1 aligns across 10 bases. Germline loops: CDR1 KGHDR, CDR2 SFDVKD. The CDR3 runs 16 residues. The V gene end was trimmed by 3 bases and the J gene end by 4 bases; junction bases not matched to a gene: 7. In DNA form, the CDR3 reads TGTGCCACCAGTGATCCGCGGACAGGGGGGATCTATGGCTACACCTTC. Residues: CATSDPRTGGIYGYTF.

This chain joins TRBV10-2 and TRBJ2-5; 9 bases agree with TRBD1. Per germline, CDR1 WSHSY and CDR2 SAAADI. The trim removed 4 bases at V and 7 bases at J, leaving 4 bases unmatched. CDR3 size: 13 residues. This CDR3 reads CASSAGQGGTQYF. CDR3 sequence (DNA): TGCGCCAGCAGTGCGGGACAGGGAGGGACCCAGTACTTC.

The rearrangement uses TRBV28 and TRBJ2-2; D is possibly TRBD2 (6 bases). The V end was cut by 5 bases, the J end by 6 bases, with 16 bases between. This CDR3 contains 15 residues. CDR1 MDHEN and CDR2 SYDVKM come from the germline V gene. CDR3 loop: CASSPKAGKAGELFF. Here the CDR3 DNA reads TGTGCCAGCAGTCCAAAGGCGGGGAAGGCCGGGGAGCTGTTTTTT.

V gene TRBV28 combines with J gene TRBJ2-7; TRBD1 matches 10 bases. CDR1 and CDR2 from the germline V gene are MDHEN and SYDVKM. This CDR3 contains 15 residues. Unmatched junction bases numbered 7, after V lost 4 bases and J lost 4 bases. CDR3 sequence (DNA): TGTGCCAGCAGTTCCACGACAGGGGGCAAATACGAGCAGTACTTC. It translates to CASSSTTGGKYEQYF.

The chain couples TRBV6-5 to TRBJ1-2; 7 bases fit TRBD1. The J segment lost 8 bases and the V segment lost 1 base, leaving 13 bases of the junction unmatched. CDR3 size: 16 residues. From germline, CDR1 is MNHEY and CDR2 SVGAGI. CDR3 DNA sequence: TGTGCCAGCAGTTACTTCCGGCTAACAGGGGTCAGCGGCTACACCTTC. Translated, it gives CASSYFRLTGVSGYTF.

The CDR3 coding sequence is TGTGCCAGCAGCAGGGGACAGGTGAATTCACCCCTCCACTTT. Protein sequence: CASSRGQVNSPLHF. The genes are TRBV7-2 and TRBJ1-6; the match to TRBD1 covers 8 bases. Germline CDR1 and CDR2: SGHTA and FQGNSA. V trimming: 5 bases; J trimming: 7 bases; junction bases outside the gene matches: 4. The length of the CDR3 is 14 residues.